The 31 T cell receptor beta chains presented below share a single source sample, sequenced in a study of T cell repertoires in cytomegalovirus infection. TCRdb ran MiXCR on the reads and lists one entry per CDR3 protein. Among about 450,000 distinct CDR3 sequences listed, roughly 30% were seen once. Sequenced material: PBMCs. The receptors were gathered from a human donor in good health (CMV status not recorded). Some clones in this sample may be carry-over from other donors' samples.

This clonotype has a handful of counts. CDR3 protein: CASSSLGPYEQYF. The DNA of the CDR3 is TGTGCCAGCAGTTCCCTGGGCCCCTACGAGCAGTACTTC. The rearrangement links TRBV28 to TRBJ2-7; D uncertain. The germline V gene encodes CDR1 MDHEN and CDR2 SYDVKM. V was shortened by 4 bases and J by 2 bases, with 9 bases between the two germline ends. The length of the CDR3 is 13 residues.

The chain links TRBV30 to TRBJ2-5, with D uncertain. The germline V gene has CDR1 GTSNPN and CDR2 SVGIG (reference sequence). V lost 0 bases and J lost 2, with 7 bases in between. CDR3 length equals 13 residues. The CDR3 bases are TGTGCCTGGAGTGTACTCATTCAAGAGACCCAGTACTTC. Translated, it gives CAWSVLIQETQYF. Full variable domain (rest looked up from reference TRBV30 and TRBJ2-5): SQTIHQWPATLVQPVGSPLSLECTVEGTSNPNLYWYRQAAGRGLQLLFYSVGIGQISSEVPQNLSASRPQDRQFILSSKKLLLSDSGFYLCAWSVLIQETQYFGPGTRLLVL.

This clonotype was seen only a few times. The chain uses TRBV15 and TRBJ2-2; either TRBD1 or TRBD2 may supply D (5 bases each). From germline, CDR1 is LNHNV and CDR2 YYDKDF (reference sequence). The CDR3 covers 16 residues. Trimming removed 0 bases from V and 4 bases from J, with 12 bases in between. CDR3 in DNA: TGTGCCACCAGCAGAGATCCGGGGACGGGCACCGGGGAGCTGTTTTTT. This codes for CATSRDPGTGTGELFF.

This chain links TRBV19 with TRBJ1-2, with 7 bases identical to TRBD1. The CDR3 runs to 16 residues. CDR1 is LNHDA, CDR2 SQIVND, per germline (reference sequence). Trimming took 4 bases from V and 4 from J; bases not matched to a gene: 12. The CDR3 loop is CASSNPGQPLPYGYTF. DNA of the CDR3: TGTGCCAGTAGTAACCCGGGACAGCCACTACCCTATGGCTACACCTTC.

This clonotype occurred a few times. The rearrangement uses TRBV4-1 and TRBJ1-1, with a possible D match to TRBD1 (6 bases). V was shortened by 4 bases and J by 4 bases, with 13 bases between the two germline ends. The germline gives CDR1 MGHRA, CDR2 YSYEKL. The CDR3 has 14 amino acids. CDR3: CASSPRQAPTEAFF. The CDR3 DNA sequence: TGCGCCAGCAGCCCAAGACAGGCTCCCACTGAAGCTTTCTTT.

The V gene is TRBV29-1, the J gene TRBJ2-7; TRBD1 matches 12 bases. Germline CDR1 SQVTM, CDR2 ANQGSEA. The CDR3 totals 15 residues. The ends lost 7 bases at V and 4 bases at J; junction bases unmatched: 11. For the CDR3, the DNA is TGCAGCGGGCGCATCGGGACAGGGGGCGGGTACGAGCAGTACTTC. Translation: CSGRIGTGGGYEQYF.

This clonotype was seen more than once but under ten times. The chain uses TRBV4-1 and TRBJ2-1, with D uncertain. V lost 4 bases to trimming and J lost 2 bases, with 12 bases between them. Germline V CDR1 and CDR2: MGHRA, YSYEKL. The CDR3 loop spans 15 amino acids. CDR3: CASSPVQATYNEQFF. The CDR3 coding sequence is TGCGCCAGCAGCCCCGTGCAGGCGACCTACAATGAGCAGTTCTTC.

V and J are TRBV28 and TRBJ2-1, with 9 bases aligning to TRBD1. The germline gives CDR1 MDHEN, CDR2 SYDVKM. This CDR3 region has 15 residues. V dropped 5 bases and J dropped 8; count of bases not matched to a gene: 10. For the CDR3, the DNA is TGTGCCAGCAGTACCCCGGGACAGGGTGGGGATGAGCAGTTCTTC. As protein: CASSTPGQGGDEQFF.

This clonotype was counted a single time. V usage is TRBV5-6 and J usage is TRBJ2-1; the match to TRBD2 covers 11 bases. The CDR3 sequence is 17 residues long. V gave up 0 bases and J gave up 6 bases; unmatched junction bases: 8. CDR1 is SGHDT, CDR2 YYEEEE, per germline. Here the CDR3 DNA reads TGTGCCAGCAGCTTGGTCTTCCTTAGCGGGGGGGCCAATGAGCAGTTCTTC. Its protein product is CASSLVFLSGGANEQFF.

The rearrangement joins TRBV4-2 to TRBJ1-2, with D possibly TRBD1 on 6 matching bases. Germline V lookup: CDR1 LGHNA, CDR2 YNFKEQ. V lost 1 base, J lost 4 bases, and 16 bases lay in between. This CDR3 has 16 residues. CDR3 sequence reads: CASSQVGEDSGYGYTF. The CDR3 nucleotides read TGTGCCAGCAGCCAAGTGGGTGAGGACAGTGGCTATGGCTACACCTTC.

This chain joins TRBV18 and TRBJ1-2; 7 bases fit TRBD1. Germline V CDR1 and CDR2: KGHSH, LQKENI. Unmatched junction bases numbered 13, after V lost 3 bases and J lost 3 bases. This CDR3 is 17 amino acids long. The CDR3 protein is CASSPLDRPMPDYGYTF. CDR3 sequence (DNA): TGTGCCAGCTCACCCCTGGACAGGCCGATGCCGGACTATGGCTACACCTTC.

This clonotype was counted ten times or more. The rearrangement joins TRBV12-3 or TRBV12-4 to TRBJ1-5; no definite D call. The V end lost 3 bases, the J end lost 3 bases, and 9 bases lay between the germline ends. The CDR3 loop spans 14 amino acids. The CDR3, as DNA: TGTGCCAGCAGTTTGTTCAGGAACAATCAGCCCCAGCATTTT. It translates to CASSLFRNNQPQHF.

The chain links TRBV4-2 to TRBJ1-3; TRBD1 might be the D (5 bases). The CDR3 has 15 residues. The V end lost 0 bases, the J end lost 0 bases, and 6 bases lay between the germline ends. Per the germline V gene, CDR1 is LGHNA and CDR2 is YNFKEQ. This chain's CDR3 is CASSQDTGSGNTIYF. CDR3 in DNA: TGTGCCAGCAGCCAAGATACAGGCTCTGGAAACACCATATATTTT.

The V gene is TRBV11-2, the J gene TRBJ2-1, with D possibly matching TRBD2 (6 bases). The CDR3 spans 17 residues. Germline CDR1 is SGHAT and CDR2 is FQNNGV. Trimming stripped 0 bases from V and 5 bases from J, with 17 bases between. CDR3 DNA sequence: TGTGCCAGCAGCTTAGAGCCGGCGGGGCCCTTACACAATGAGCAGTTCTTC. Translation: CASSLEPAGPLHNEQFF.

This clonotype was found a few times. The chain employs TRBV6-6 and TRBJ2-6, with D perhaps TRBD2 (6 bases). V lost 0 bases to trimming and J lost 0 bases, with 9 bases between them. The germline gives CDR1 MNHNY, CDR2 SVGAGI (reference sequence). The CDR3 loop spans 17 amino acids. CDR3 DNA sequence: TGTGCCAGCAGTTACTCGGGGGGTAACTCTGGGGCCAACGTCCTGACTTTC. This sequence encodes CASSYSGGNSGANVLTF.

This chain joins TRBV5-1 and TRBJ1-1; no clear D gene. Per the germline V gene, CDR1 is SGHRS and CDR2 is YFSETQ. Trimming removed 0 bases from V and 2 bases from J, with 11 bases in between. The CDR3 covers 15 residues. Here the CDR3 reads CASSLGAAYNTEAFF. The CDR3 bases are TGCGCCAGCAGCTTGGGGGCCGCGTACAACACTGAAGCTTTCTTT.

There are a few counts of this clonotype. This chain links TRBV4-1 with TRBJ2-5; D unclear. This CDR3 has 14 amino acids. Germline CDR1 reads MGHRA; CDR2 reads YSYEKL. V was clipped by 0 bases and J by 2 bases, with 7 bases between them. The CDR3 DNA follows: TGCGCCAGCAGCCAAGATCCAGGACAAGAGACCCAGTACTTC. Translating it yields CASSQDPGQETQYF.

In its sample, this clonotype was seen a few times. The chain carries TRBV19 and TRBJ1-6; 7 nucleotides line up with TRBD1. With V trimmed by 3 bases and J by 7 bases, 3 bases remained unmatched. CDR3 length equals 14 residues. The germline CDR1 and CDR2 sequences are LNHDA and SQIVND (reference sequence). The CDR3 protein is CASSMGQPNSPLHF. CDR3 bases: TGTGCCAGTAGTATGGGACAGCCGAATTCACCCCTCCACTTT.

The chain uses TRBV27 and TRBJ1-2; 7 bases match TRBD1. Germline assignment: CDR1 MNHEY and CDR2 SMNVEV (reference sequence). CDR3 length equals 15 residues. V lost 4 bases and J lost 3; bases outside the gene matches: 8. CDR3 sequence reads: CASSSRQGGYYGYTF. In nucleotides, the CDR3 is TGTGCCAGCAGTTCCCGACAGGGCGGCTACTATGGCTACACCTTC.

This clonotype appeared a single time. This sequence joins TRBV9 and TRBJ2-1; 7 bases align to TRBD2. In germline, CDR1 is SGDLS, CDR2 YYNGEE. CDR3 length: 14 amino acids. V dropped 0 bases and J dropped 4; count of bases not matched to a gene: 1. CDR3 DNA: TGTGCCAGCAGCGTAGGGCGGGGGTACAATGAGCAGTTCTTC. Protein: CASSVGRGYNEQFF.

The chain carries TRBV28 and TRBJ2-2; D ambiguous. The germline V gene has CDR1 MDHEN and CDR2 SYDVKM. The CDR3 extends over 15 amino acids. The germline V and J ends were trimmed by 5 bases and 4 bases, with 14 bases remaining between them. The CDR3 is CASSPDGWVTGELFF. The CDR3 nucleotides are TGTGCCAGCAGTCCTGATGGTTGGGTCACCGGGGAGCTGTTTTTT.

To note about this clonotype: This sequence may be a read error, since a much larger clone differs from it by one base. The CDR3, as DNA: TGTGCCAGCAGCCCAACAGGGAACTATGGCTACCCCTTC. Protein product: CASSPTGNYGYPF. The chain joins TRBV11-2 to TRBJ1-2; a weak D match, TRBD1 (6 bases). The CDR3 sequence is 13 residues long. Germline loops: CDR1 SGHAT, CDR2 FQNNGV.

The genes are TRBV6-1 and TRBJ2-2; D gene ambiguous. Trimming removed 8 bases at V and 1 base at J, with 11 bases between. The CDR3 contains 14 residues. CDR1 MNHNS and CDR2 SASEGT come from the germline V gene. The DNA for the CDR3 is TGTGCCAGCTGTGCTACTTTGAACACCGGGGAGCTGTTTTTT. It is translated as CASCATLNTGELFF.

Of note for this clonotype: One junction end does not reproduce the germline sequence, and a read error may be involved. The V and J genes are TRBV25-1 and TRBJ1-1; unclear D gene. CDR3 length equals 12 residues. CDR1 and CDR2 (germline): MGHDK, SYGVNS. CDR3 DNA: TGTGCCAGCACTGGACGGGGAACTGAAACTTACTTT. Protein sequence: CASTGRGTETYF.

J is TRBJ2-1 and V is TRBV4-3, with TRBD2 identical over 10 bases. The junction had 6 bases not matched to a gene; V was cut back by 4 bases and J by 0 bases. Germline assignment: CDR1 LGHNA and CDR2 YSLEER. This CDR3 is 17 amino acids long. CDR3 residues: CASSRTSGALSYNEQFF. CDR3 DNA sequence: TGCGCCAGCAGCCGAACTAGCGGGGCTCTCTCCTACAATGAGCAGTTCTTC.

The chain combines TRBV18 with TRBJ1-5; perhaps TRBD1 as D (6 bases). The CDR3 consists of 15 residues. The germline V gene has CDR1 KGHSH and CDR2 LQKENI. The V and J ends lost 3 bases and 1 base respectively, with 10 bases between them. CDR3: CASSPVQGSNQPQHF. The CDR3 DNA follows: TGTGCCAGCTCACCCGTACAGGGAAGCAATCAGCCCCAGCATTTT. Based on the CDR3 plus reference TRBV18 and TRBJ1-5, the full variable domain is NAGVMQNPRHLVRRRGQEARLRCSPMKGHSHVYWYRQLPEEGLKFMVYLQKENIIDESGMPKERFSAEFPKEGPSILRIQQVVRGDSAAYFCASSPVQGSNQPQHFGDGTRLSIL.

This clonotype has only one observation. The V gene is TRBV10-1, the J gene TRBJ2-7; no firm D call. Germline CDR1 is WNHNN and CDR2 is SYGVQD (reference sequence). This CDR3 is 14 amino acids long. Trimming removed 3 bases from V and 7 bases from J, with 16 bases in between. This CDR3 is CASSDSLNVAEQYF. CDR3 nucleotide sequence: TGCGCCAGCAGTGACTCCCTGAATGTTGCGGAGCAGTACTTC.

This CDR3 is CASSYSTRPYNEQFF. CDR3 nucleotide sequence: TGTGCCAGCAGTTACTCTACCCGGCCCTACAATGAGCAGTTCTTC. The gene calls are TRBV6-6 and TRBJ2-1; D is undetermined. CDR3 length: 15 residues. Germline V gives CDR1 MNHNY, CDR2 SVGAGI (reference sequence). The ends were cut back, 0 bases at V and 2 bases at J, with 8 bases in the middle.

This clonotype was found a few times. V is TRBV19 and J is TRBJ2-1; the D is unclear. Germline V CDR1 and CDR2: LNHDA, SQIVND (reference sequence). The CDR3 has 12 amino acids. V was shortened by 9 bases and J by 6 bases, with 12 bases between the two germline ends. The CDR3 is CASSLSPNEQFF. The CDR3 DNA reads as TGTGCCAGCTCCCTTAGCCCCAATGAGCAGTTCTTC.

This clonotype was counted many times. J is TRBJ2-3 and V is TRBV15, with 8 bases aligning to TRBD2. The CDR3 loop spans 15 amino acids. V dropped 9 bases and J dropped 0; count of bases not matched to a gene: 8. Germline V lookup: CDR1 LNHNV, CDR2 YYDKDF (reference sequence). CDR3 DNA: TGTGCCACGGCGGGACTAGGGACTAGCACAGATACGCAGTATTTT. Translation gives CATAGLGTSTDTQYF.

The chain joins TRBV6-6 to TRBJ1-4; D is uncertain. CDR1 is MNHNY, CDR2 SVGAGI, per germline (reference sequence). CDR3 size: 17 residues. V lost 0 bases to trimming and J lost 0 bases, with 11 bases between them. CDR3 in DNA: TGTGCCAGCAGTTACTCGAATTTAGACGCAACTAATGAAAAACTGTTTTTT. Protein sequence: CASSYSNLDATNEKLFF.